These 15 T cell receptor beta chains came from one sample sequenced in a study of T-cell memory formation after mild COVID-19. TCRdb reanalysed the 5' RACE reads using MiXCR and keeps one entry per CDR3 protein. Among 450,000 or so distinct CDR3 sequences, around 25% were seen once, and the ten largest hold under 15%. The sequencing sample was made of PBMCs or a T cell subset sorted from them (not recorded which). These TCRs come from an adult woman who had mild COVID-19 (a few samples of this study predate the infection). Cell type and time point are not known.

The chain combines TRBV20-1 with TRBJ2-1, with TRBD2 matching 14 bases. Germline loops: CDR1 DFQATT, CDR2 SNEGSKA (reference sequence). This CDR3 comprises 15 residues. The V and J ends lost 3 bases and 10 bases, in that order; junction bases with no gene match: 8. CDR3 region: CSASAGTSGSSEQFF. CDR3 DNA: TGCAGTGCTAGTGCCGGGACTAGCGGGAGTAGCGAGCAGTTCTTC.

The sample holds a few counts of this clonotype. The chain has TRBV7-9 and TRBJ1-2, with TRBD1 matching over 7 bases. Germline CDR1 reads SEHNR; CDR2 reads FQNEAQ (reference sequence). The CDR3 has 15 amino acids. Trimming at V came to 5 bases and at J to 5 bases, leaving 11 bases not matched to a gene. The CDR3 DNA reads TGTGCCAGCAGCATTCCCGGGACAGCCACTTATGGCTACACCTTC. This translates into CASSIPGTATYGYTF.

This clonotype was seen a few times. This sequence joins TRBV5-1 and TRBJ2-2; maybe TRBD1 (6 bases). This CDR3 spans 18 amino acids. Germline V gene data show CDR1 as SGHRS and CDR2 as YFSETQ. Trimming took 5 bases from V and 1 from J, leaving 21 bases between them. CDR3 sequence: CASRPAPSTGGNTGELFF. CDR3 coding DNA: TGCGCCAGCAGACCTGCGCCGTCGACAGGCGGGAACACCGGGGAGCTGTTTTTT. Looking up the rest from reference TRBV5-1 and TRBJ2-2 gives the full variable domain: KAGVTQTPRYLIKTRGQQVTLSCSPISGHRSVSWYQQTPGQGLQFLFEYFSETQRNKGNFPGRFSGRQFSNSRSEMNVSTLELGDSALYLCASRPAPSTGGNTGELFFGEGSRLTVL.

This sequence joins TRBV10-3 and TRBJ2-7; D unresolved. Between the trimmed V and J ends, which lost 7 bases and 4 bases, there was a span of 8 bases. This CDR3 contains 11 residues. CDR1 and CDR2 from the germline V gene are ENHRY and SYGVKD. CDR3 in amino acids: CAIKVGYEQYF. The DNA for the CDR3 is TGTGCCATCAAGGTCGGATACGAGCAGTACTTC.

V and J are TRBV12-3 or TRBV12-4 and TRBJ2-3; TRBD1 matches 7 bases. The CDR3 is 15 residues long. V lost 4 bases and J lost 3; bases outside the gene matches: 7. Written as DNA, the CDR3 is TGTGCCAGCAGTTCACAGGGACAGACGACAGATACGCAGTATTTT. Its translation: CASSSQGQTTDTQYF.

This chain links TRBV5-1 with TRBJ1-2; TRBD1 agrees at 7 bases. This CDR3 has 16 residues. Germline assignment: CDR1 SGHRS and CDR2 YFSETQ. The ends lost 0 bases at V and 2 bases at J; junction bases unmatched: 7. The CDR3 nucleotides read TGCGCCAGCAGCTTGGAAGGGGTGACAGGGAACTATGGCTACACCTTC. This codes for CASSLEGVTGNYGYTF.

In its sample, this clonotype was seen a few times. The J gene is TRBJ1-1, the V gene TRBV4-1, with D hard to call. This CDR3 region has 15 residues. Looked up from germline, CDR1 is MGHRA and CDR2 is YSYEKL. Trimming removed 0 bases at V and 4 bases at J, with 12 bases between. The CDR3 here is CASSQDRKGSTEAFF. The DNA of the CDR3 is TGCGCCAGCAGCCAAGATAGGAAGGGTAGCACTGAAGCTTTCTTT.

The chain carries TRBV5-1 and TRBJ2-3; 7 nucleotides match TRBD1. With 5 bases clipped from V and 4 bases from J, the junction kept 4 bases outside the gene matches. This CDR3 has 13 amino acids. CDR1 SGHRS and CDR2 YFSETQ come from the germline V gene. CDR3 DNA sequence: TGCGCCAGCAGAAACCAGGGGGCAGATACGCAGTATTTT. It specifies CASRNQGADTQYF. Full variable domain (outside the CDR3, taken from reference TRBV5-1 and TRBJ2-3): KAGVTQTPRYLIKTRGQQVTLSCSPISGHRSVSWYQQTPGQGLQFLFEYFSETQRNKGNFPGRFSGRQFSNSRSEMNVSTLELGDSALYLCASRNQGADTQYFGPGTRLTVL.

In this sample, this clonotype turned up a few times. V is TRBV19 and J is TRBJ2-1; 9 positions match TRBD2. Trimming took 6 bases from V and 7 from J; bases not matched to a gene: 7. CDR3 size: 14 residues. The germline CDR1 and CDR2 sequences are LNHDA and SQIVND (reference sequence). The chain's CDR3 is CASRDLAGKNEQFF. The DNA of the CDR3 is TGTGCCAGTAGGGACCTAGCGGGGAAAAATGAGCAGTTCTTC.

The chain links TRBV7-9 to TRBJ1-2; no clear D. CDR3 length: 14 residues. V shed 4 bases and J shed 4 bases, with 13 bases lying between them. Germline V CDR1 and CDR2: SEHNR, FQNEAQ (reference sequence). CDR3 DNA sequence: TGTGCCAGCAGCTCCGCGGGAAGGCTCTATGGCTACACCTTC. Protein sequence: CASSSAGRLYGYTF.

The J gene is TRBJ1-4, the V gene TRBV10-3; no reliable D call. Between the trimmed V and J ends, which lost 6 bases and 4 bases, there was a span of 6 bases. Germline V gene sequence: CDR1 ENHRY, CDR2 SYGVKD. This CDR3 has 12 residues. This chain's CDR3 is CAISPSNEKLFF. The CDR3 DNA reads as TGTGCCATCAGCCCAAGTAATGAAAAACTGTTTTTT.

This clonotype has only a few counts. This chain joins TRBV24-1 and TRBJ2-2, with 10 bases identical to TRBD1. J lost 6 bases, V lost 4 bases, and 4 bases had no gene match. Germline CDR1 is KGHDR and CDR2 is SFDVKD. The CDR3 has 15 amino acids. The CDR3 DNA is TGTGCCACCAGTGAAGTTGGGACAGGGGCCGGGGAGCTGTTTTTT. Its protein is CATSEVGTGAGELFF.

This chain links TRBV5-6 with TRBJ2-7, with a tentative D call TRBD1 (6 bases). V was cut by 4 bases and J by 5 bases, with 22 bases left in between. Germline lookup yields CDR1 SGHDT and CDR2 YYEEEE. The CDR3 is made up of 16 amino acids. The CDR3 DNA sequence: TGTGCCAGCAGCATTCGGACAGTGGGGATAGGGGACGAGCAGTACTTC. Translated, it gives CASSIRTVGIGDEQYF. Full variable domain (remainder filled in from reference TRBV5-6 and TRBJ2-7): DAGVTQSPTHLIKTRGQQVTLRCSPKSGHDTVSWYQQALGQGPQFIFQYYEEEERQRGNFPDRFSGHQFPNYSSELNVNALLLGDSALYLCASSIRTVGIGDEQYFGPGTRLTVT.

This clonotype appeared a few times. The chain combines TRBV29-1 with TRBJ2-4; D may match TRBD1 or TRBD2 (6 bases each). Between the trimmed V and J ends, which lost 1 base and 7 bases, there was a span of 17 bases. The CDR3 is made up of 15 amino acids. Germline V lookup: CDR1 SQVTM, CDR2 ANQGSEA. For the CDR3, the DNA is TGCAGCGTTGAAGGTTACGGGGGCGTTAGGAACATTCAGTACTTC. Its protein is CSVEGYGGVRNIQYF.

The chain uses TRBV7-3 and TRBJ2-1, with D perhaps TRBD1 or TRBD2 (5 bases each). Trimming removed 2 bases from V and 7 bases from J, with 15 bases in between. The CDR3 loop spans 15 amino acids. The germline V gene encodes CDR1 SGHTA and CDR2 FQGTGA. CDR3: CASSLGALGGNEQFF. In DNA form, the CDR3 reads TGTGCCAGCAGCTTAGGGGCCTTGGGCGGGAATGAGCAGTTCTTC.